The text below deals with one TCR beta chain. Antigen: not known. This CDR3 spans 12 amino acids. The germline V gene encodes CDR1 ENHRY and CDR2 SYGVKD. Trimming stripped 11 bases from V and 5 bases from J, with 15 bases between. This entry comes from a study of cytomegalovirus exposure and HLA in healthy donors. Study-level background: Caucasian-associated ancestry cluster membership applied to under 85% of nearly 400 genotyped donors. The study, taken as a whole, reports: Reportedly, cytomegalovirus status was diagnosed with high sensitivity and specificity. HLA alleles showed associations with fewer than 20,000 TCR beta sequences in a later analysis, at a 0.05 false discovery rate.

PCR involved 60 Vbeta and 13 Jbeta primers. Sequencing was performed with immunoSEQ multiplex PCR; in TCRdb, only in-frame clones are kept and a portion is missing. The data show some 97,000 clones, approximately 77% seen once. The chain is built from TRBV10-3 and TRBJ1-1, with D possibly TRBD1 on 6 matching bases. This TCR derives from a male donor in good health and CMV-seropositive. Sequencing was done on a sample of PBMCs. CDR3 in amino acids: CAVRTEGTEAFF. The CDR3 DNA sequence: TGTGCCGTCCGGACAGAAGGGACTGAAGCTTTCTTT.